This entry lists 2 T cell receptor beta chains sequenced from one sample in a study of blood T cells in healthy people across ages. With a J-beta primer mix and a sample-barcoded 5' primer, a second PCR ran roughly 6 to 12 cycles. TCRdb reanalysed the 5' RACE reads using MiXCR and keeps one entry per CDR3 protein. The sample yields 1.2 million to 1.5 million distinct CDR3 sequences, almost 60% seen once. Sequenced input: blood. The receptors come from a young man in good health.

The V call is TRBV4-2, the J call TRBJ2-5; 11 positions agree with TRBD2. V lost 4 bases, J lost 0 bases, and 13 bases stayed unmatched. From germline, CDR1 is LGHNA and CDR2 YNFKEQ. The CDR3 contains 19 residues. CDR3 bases: TGTGCCAGCAGCCCAAACGGCGCGACTAGCGGGGAGTACCAAGAGACCCAGTACTTC. Translation: CASSPNGATSGEYQETQYF.

V is TRBV7-2 and J is TRBJ2-3; 7 nucleotides line up with TRBD1. The CDR3 sequence is 16 residues long. Trimming removed 6 bases from V and 0 bases from J; junction bases left unmatched: 9. Per the germline V gene, CDR1 is SGHTA and CDR2 is FQGNSA. The CDR3 bases are TGTGCCAGCAGGCCCGGGACAGACGCTAGCACAGATACGCAGTATTTT. Its protein product is CASRPGTDASTDTQYF.